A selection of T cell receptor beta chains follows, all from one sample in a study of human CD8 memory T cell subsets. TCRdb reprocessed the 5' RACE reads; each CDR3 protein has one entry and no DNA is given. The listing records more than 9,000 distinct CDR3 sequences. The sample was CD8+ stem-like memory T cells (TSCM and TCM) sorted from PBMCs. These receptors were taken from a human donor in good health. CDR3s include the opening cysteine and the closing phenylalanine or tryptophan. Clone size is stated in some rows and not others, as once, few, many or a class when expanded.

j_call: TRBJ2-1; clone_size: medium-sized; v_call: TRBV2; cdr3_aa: CASSLSGGSYNEQFF
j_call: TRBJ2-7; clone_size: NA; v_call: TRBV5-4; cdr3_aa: CASSRSDSLYEQYF
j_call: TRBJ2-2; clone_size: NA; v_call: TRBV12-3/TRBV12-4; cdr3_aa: CASLTGGRTGELFF
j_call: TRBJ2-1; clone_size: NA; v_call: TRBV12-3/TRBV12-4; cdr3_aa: CASSTTDLYNEQFF
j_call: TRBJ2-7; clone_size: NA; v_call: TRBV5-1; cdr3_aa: CASSSLGGGSGDYEQYF
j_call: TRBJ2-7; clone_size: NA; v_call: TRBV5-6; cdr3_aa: CASSLTAAEQYF
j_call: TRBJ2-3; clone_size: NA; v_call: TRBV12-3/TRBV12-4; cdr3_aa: CASSYSGGPDTQYF
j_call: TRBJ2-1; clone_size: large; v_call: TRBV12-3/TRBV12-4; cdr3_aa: CASRRTSGMIYNEQFF
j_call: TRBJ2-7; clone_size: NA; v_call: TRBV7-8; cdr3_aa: CASSSPGEQYF
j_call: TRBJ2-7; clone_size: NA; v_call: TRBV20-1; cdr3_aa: CSAKITTGLAGSREQYF
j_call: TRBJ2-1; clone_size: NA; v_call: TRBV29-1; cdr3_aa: CSVRNLAGGPIEQFF
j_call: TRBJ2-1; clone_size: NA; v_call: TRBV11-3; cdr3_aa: CASSPIAGGHEQFF
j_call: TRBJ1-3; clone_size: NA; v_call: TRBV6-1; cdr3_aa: CATLLVGGSGNTIYF
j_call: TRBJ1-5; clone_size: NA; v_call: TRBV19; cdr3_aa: CASSTDSYDQPQHF
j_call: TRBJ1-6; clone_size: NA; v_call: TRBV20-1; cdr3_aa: CSARDLGQGNSPLHF
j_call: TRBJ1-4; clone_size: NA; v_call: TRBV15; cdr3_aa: CATSLTGGSNEKLFF
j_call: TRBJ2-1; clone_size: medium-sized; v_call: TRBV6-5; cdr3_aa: CASSLSSSYNEQFF
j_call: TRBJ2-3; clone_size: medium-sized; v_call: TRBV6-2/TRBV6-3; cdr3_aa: CASSYVRGVTDTQYF
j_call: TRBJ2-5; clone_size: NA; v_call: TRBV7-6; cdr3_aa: CASSLLAGGPQTQYF
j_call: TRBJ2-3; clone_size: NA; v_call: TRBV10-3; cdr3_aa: CAISEELGNTQYF
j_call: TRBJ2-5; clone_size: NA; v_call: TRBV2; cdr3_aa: CASSPSGGARETQYF
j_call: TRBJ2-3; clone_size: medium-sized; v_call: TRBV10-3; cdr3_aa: CAIKHQESSLDTQYF
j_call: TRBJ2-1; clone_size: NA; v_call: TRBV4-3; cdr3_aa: CASSQDEGTNPYNEQFF
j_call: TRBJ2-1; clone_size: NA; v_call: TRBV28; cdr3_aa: CASSLEGYFVNEQFF
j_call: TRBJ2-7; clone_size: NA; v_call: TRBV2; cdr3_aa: CASSDGLAGGSPDEQYF
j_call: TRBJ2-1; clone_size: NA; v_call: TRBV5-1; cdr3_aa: CASSLEAQGPYNEQFF
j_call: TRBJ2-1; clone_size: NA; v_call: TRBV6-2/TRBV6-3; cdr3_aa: CASGLAGVYNEQFF
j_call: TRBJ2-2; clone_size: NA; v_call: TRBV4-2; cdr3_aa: CASSQEVAGISPNTGELFF
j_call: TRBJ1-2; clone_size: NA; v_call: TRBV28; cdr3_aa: CASSFEGNYGYTF
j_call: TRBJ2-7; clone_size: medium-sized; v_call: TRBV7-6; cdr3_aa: CASSRGHGGEQYF
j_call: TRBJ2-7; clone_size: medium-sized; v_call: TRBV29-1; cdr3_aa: CSARQGGEQYF
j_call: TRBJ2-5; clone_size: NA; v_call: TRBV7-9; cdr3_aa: CASSPEGLAGDQETQYF
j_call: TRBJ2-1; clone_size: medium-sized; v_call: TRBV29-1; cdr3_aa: CSVFVFPEQFF
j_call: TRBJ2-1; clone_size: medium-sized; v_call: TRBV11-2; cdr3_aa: CASSLLHSGTSGIVEQFF
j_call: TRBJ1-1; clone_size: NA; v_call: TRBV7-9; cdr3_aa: CASSLVPTNTEAFF
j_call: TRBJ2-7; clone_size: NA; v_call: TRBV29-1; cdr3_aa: CSVMGQNTYEQYF
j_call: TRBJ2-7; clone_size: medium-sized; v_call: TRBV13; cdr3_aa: CASSLGQGTAPTQQYF
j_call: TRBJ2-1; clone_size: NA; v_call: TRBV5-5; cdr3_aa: CASSLRGDANEQFF
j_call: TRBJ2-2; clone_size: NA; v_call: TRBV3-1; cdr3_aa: CASSPLTPGTPVSGELFF
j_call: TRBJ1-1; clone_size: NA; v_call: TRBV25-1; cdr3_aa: CASSESRTEMNTEAFF
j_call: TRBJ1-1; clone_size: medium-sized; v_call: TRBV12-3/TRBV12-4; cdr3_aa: CASSLVGGAYTEAFF
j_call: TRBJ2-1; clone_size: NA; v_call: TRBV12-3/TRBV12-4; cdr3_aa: CASSFSPTSGNNEQFF
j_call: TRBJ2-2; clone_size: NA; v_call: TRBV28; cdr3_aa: CASGGNTGELFF
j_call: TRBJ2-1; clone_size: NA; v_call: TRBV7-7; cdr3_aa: CASSVTSGWVDEQFF
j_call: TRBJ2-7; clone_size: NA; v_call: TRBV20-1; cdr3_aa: CSIAPTYGTEQYF
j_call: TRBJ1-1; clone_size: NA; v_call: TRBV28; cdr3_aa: CASSAFRQVTEAFF
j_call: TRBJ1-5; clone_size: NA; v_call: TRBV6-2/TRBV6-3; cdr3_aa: CASSYEWFQPQHF
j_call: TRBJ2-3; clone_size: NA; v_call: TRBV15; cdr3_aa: CATSRDSYGADTQYF
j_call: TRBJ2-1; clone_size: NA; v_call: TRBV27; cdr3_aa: CASRARVGSYNEQFF
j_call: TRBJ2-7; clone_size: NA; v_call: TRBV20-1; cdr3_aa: CSALMVAGGREQYF